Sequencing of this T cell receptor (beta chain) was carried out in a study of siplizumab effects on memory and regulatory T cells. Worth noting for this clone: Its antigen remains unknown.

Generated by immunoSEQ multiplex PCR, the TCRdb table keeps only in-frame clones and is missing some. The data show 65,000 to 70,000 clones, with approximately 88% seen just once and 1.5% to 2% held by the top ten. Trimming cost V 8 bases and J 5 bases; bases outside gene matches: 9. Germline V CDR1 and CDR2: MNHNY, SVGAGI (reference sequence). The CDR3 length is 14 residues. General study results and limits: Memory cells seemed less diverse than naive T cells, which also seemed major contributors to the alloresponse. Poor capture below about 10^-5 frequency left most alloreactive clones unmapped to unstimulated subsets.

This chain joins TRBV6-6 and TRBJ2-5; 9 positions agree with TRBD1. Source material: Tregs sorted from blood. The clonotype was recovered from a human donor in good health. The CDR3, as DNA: TGTGCCAGCGGGGCCACAGGGGGCGTGGAGACCCAGTACTTC. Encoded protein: CASGATGGVETQYF.